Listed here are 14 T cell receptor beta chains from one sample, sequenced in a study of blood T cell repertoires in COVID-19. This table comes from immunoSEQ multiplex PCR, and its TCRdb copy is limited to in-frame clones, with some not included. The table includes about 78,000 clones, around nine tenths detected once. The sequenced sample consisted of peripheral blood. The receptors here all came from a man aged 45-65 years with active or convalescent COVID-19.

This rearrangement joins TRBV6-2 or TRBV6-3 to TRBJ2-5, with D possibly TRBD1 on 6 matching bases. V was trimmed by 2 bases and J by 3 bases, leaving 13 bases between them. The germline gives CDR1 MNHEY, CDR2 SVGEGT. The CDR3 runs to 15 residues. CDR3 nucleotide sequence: TGTGCCAGCAGTTACCCAGGGGAATTAAAAGAGACCCAGTACTTC. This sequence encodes CASSYPGELKETQYF.

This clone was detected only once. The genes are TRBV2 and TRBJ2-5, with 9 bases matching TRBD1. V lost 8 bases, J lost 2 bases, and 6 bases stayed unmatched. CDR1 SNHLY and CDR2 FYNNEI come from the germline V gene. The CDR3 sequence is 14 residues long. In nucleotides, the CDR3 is TGTGCCAGCGGAGGACAGGGGACGCAAGAGACCCAGTACTTC. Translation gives CASGGQGTQETQYF.

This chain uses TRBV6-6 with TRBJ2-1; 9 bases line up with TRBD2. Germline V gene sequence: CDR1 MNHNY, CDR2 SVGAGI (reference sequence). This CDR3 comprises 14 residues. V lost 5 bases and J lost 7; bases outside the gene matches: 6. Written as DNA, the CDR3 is TGTGCCAGCAGTCGCGGGGGGGCTGAGAATGAGCAGTTCTTC. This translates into CASSRGGAENEQFF.

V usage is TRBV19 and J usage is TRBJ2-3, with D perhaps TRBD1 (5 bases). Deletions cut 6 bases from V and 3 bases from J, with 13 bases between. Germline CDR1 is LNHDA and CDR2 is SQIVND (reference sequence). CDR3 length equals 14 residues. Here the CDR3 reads CASRPGFGTDTQYF. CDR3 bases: TGTGCCAGTAGGCCAGGGTTTGGTACAGATACGCAGTATTTT.

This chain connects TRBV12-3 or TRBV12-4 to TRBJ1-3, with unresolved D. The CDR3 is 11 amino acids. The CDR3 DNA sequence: TGTGCTACATCCTCTGGAAACACCATATATTTT. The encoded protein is CATSSGNTIYF.

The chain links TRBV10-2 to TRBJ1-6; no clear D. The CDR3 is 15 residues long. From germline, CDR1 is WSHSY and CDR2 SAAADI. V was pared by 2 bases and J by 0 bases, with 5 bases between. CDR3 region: CASSEGRSYNSPLHF. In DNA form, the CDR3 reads TGCGCCAGCAGTGAGGGGCGCTCCTATAATTCACCCCTCCACTTT.

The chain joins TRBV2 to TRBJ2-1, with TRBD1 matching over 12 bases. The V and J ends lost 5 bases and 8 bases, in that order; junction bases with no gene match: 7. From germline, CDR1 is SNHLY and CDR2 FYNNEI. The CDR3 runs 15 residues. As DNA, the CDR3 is TGTGCCAGCAGTCCGGGACAGGGGGCTAGGTATGAGCAGTTCTTC. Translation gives CASSPGQGARYEQFF.

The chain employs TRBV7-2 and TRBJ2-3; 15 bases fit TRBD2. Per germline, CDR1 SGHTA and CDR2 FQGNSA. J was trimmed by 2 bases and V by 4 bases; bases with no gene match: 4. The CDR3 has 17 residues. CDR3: CASSSGLAGGPTDTQYF. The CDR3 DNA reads TGTGCCAGCAGCTCGGGACTAGCGGGGGGACCCACAGATACGCAGTATTTT. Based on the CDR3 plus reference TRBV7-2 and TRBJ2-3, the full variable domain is GAGVSQSPSNKVTEKGKDVELRCDPISGHTALYWYRQSLGQGLEFLIYFQGNSAPDKSGLPSDRFSAERTGGSVSTLTIQRTQQEDSAVYLCASSSGLAGGPTDTQYFGPGTRLTVL.

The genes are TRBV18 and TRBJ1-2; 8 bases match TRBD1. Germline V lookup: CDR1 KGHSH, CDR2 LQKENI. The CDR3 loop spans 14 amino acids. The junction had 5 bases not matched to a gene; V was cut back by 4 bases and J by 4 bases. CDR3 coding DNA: TGTGCCAGCTCACAGGACAGGGCTGGCTATGGCTACACCTTC. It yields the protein CASSQDRAGYGYTF.

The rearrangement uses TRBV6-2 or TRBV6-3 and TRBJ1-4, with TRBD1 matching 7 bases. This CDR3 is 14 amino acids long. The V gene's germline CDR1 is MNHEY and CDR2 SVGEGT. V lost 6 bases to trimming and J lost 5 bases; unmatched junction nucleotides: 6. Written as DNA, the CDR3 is TGTGCCAGCAGCTCTGGACAGGAAAATGAAAAACTGTTTTTT. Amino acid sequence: CASSSGQENEKLFF.

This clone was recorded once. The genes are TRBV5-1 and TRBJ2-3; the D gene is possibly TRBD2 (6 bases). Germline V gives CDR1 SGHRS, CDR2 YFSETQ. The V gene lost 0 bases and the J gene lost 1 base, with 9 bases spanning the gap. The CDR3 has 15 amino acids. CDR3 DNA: TGCGCCAGCAGCTTGGTGGGGGGTGGCACAGATACGCAGTATTTT. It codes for CASSLVGGGTDTQYF.

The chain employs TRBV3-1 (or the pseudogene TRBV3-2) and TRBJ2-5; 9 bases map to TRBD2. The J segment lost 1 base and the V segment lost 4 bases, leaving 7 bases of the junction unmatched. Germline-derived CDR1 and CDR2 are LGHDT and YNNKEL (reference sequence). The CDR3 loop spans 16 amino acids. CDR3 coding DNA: TGTGCCAGCAGCCGTGTGTTACTAGCGGGCCAAGAGACCCAGTACTTC. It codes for CASSRVLLAGQETQYF.

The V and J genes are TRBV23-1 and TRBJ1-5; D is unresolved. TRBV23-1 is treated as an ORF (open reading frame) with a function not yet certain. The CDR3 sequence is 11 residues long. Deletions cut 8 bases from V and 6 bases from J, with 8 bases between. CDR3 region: CASFEAQPQHF. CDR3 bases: TGCGCCAGCTTTGAGGCTCAGCCCCAGCATTTT.

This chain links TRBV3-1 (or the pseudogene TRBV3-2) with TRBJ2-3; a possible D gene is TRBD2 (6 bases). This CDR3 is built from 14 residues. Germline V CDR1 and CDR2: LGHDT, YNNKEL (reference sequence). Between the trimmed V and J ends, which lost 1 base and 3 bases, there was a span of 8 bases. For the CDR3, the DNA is TGTGCCAGCAGCCAAGGACGGGGGACAGATACGCAGTATTTT. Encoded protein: CASSQGRGTDTQYF.